This TCR beta chain was sequenced during a study of T cell repertoires in ileal Crohn's disease. Looking at the study overall: Operated complications were stricturing disease (roughly 60%) and penetrating disease (approximately 39%).

General observations from the study: Clonal expansions were more frequent in active smokers than non-smokers at surgery. Clonality above 26.8% at surgery always came with endoscopic recurrence.

V lost 4 bases to trimming and J lost 2 bases, with 15 bases between them. This CDR3 contains 16 residues. Germline V gene sequence: CDR1 SNHLY, CDR2 FYNNEI. On this clone itself: What it binds is not known.

Each sample's TCRB immunosequencing used 450 to 550 nanograms of biopsy DNA. Method: immunoSEQ multiplex PCR; TCRdb's copy keeps in-frame clones and lacks some. The sample has about 15,000 clones, about 75% seen once. This TCR was recovered from an adult with Crohn's disease. This sequence joins TRBV2 and TRBJ1-3; a possible D gene is TRBD1 (6 bases). Sequencing was carried out using ileal tissue. This CDR3 is CASSGGNRVPGNTIYF. Here the CDR3 DNA reads TGTGCCAGCAGTGGGGGAAACAGGGTCCCTGGAAACACCATATATTTT.